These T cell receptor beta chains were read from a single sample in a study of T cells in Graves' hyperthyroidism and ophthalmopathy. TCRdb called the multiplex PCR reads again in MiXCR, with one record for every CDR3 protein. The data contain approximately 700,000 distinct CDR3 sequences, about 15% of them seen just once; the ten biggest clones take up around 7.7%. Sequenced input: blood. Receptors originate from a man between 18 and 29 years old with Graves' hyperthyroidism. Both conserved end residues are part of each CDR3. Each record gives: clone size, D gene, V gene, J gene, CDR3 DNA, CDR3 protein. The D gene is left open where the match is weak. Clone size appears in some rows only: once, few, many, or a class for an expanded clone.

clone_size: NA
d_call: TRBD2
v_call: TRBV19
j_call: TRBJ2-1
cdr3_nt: TGTGCCAGTAGTACCCCGGGACTAGCGGGAATTAGAGACAATGAGCAGTTCTTC
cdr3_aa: CASSTPGLAGIRDNEQFF

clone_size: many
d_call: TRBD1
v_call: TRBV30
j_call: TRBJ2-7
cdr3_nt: TGTGCCTGGAGCGCCGGGACAGGGCGGACTTGGCAGTACTTC
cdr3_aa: CAWSAGTGRTWQYF

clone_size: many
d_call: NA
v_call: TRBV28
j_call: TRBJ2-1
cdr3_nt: TGTGCCAGCAGTTTTCCCCCCTTCGATGAGCAGTTCTTC
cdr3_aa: CASSFPPFDEQFF

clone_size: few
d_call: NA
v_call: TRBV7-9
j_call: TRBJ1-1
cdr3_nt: TGTGCCAGCAGCCCGGGTGGGGGTTACATGAACACTGAAGCTTTCTTT
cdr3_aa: CASSPGGGYMNTEAFF

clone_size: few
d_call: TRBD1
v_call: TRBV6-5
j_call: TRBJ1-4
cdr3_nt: TGTGCCAGCAGTTACTCGTGGGCAGGGGGCTATGAAAAACTGTTTTTT
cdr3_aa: CASSYSWAGGYEKLFF

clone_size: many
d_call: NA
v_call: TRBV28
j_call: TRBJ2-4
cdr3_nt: TGTGCCAGCAGTCCGGCACTAGCCAAAAACATTCAGTACTTC
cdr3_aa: CASSPALAKNIQYF

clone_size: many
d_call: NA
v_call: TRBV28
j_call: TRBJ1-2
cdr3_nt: TGTGCCAGCAGTTTATCAGCCACCAAGCCTGACTATGGCTACACCTTC
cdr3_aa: CASSLSATKPDYGYTF

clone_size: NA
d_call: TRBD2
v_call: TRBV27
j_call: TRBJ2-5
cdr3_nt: TGTGCCAGCAGTTCTCCTTTTAGCGGGAGAGGAGAGACCCAGTACTTC
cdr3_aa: CASSSPFSGRGETQYF

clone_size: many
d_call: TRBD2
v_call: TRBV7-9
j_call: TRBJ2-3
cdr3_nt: TGTGCCAGCAGCTTAAAGTTAACTAGCGGGGGCACAGATACGCAGTATTTT
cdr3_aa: CASSLKLTSGGTDTQYF

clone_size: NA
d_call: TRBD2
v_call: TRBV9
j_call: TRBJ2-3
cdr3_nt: TGTGCCAGCAGTGCCTCGGGAGGAGCGGTCGCAGATACGCAGTATTTT
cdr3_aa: CASSASGGAVADTQYF

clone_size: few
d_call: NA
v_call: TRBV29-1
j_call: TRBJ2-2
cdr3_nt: TGCAGCGTTGAAGTAGGGACCGGGGAGCTGTTTTTT
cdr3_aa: CSVEVGTGELFF

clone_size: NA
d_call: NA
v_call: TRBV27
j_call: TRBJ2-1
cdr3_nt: TGTGCCAGCAGTTCTAGATCCCTGACCCCCAATGAGCAGTTCTTC
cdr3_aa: CASSSRSLTPNEQFF

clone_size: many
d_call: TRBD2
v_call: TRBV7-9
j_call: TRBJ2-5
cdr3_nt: TGTGTAAGCGGTGCTAGCGGTGAAGAGACCCAGTACTTC
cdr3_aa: CVSGASGEETQYF

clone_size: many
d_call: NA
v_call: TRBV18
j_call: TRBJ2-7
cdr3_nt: TGTGCCAGCTCACCTGGGACCTCCTACGAGCAGTACTTC
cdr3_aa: CASSPGTSYEQYF